A selection of T cell receptor beta chains follows, all from one sample in a study of Ad26.COV2.S vaccination and SARS-CoV-2 variants. Sequencing used immunoSEQ multiplex PCR; TCRdb keeps in-frame clones, though not all of them. The table has 400,000 to 450,000 clones, less than 95% seen once. Here the sequenced sample was peripheral blood, taken in a trial of Ad26.COV2.S vaccine versus placebo. The source of these receptors is a person between 18 and 65 years old who received the Ad26.COV2.S COVID-19 vaccine or a placebo. Each CDR3 is given with its conserved first and last residue. D genes are given only for firm matches. Only part of the rows carry a size: once, few, many, or a class if the clone is expanded.

CDR3nt: TGTGCCAGCAGTTCCGGGACTAGTCGCTACGAGCAGTACTTC
CDR3aa: CASSSGTSRYEQYF
abundance: -
j_gene: TRBJ2-7
d_gene: TRBD2
v_gene: TRBV27

CDR3nt: TGTGCCACCAGCGAGGGAGCGGGAGCGTTTTCCTACGAGCAGTACTTC
CDR3aa: CATSEGAGAFSYEQYF
abundance: -
j_gene: TRBJ2-7
d_gene: TRBD2
v_gene: TRBV15

CDR3nt: TGTGCCAGTAGTCCCCAGGGCCACTCGGGACTCCCCGACTTC
CDR3aa: CASSPQGHSGLPDF
abundance: -
j_gene: TRBJ2-7
d_gene: -
v_gene: TRBV19

CDR3nt: TGTGCCAGCAGTTTTAAACTAGCGGTAACCTACAATGAGCAGTTCTTC
CDR3aa: CASSFKLAVTYNEQFF
abundance: -
j_gene: TRBJ2-1
d_gene: TRBD2
v_gene: TRBV28

CDR3nt: TGTGCCAGCAAGCGGGAGGGCCAGATTTGGCACGAGCAGTACTTC
CDR3aa: CASKREGQIWHEQYF
abundance: -
j_gene: TRBJ2-7
d_gene: TRBD2
v_gene: TRBV2

CDR3nt: TGTGCCAGCAGCGCGTACGGGAATCTCCGGGAGCTGTTTTTT
CDR3aa: CASSAYGNLRELFF
abundance: -
j_gene: TRBJ2-2
d_gene: -
v_gene: TRBV9

CDR3nt: TGTGCCAGCAGCTTGGGTGGGGGAAACACTGAAGCTTTCTTT
CDR3aa: CASSLGGGNTEAFF
abundance: -
j_gene: TRBJ1-1
d_gene: -
v_gene: TRBV11-3

CDR3nt: TGTGCCAGCAGCCTAGGGACTTCTAGCACAGATACGCAGTATTTT
CDR3aa: CASSLGTSSTDTQYF
abundance: -
j_gene: TRBJ2-3
d_gene: -
v_gene: TRBV9

CDR3nt: TGTGCCAGCAGCTCCGGCTCGACAAGAGGACTAGCGGCCACAGATACGCAGTATTTT
CDR3aa: CASSSGSTRGLAATDTQYF
abundance: -
j_gene: TRBJ2-3
d_gene: TRBD2
v_gene: TRBV5-4

CDR3nt: TGCAGCCATAGCGGGGTGAGCACAGATACGCAGTATTTT
CDR3aa: CSHSGVSTDTQYF
abundance: -
j_gene: TRBJ2-3
d_gene: TRBD2
v_gene: TRBV29-1

CDR3nt: TGTGCCAGCGCCCAAGGCCCATGGACAGGGAGCGACCCCTACGAGCAGTACTTC
CDR3aa: CASAQGPWTGSDPYEQYF
abundance: -
j_gene: TRBJ2-7
d_gene: TRBD1
v_gene: TRBV19

CDR3nt: TGTGCCAGCAGCTCTGGGACTAGCGGCACAGATACGCAGTATTTT
CDR3aa: CASSSGTSGTDTQYF
abundance: -
j_gene: TRBJ2-3
d_gene: TRBD2
v_gene: TRBV11-3

CDR3nt: TGTGCCAGCAGCTTCGGCGGGAACACTGAAGCTTTCTTT
CDR3aa: CASSFGGNTEAFF
abundance: -
j_gene: TRBJ1-1
d_gene: -
v_gene: TRBV5-6

CDR3nt: TGTGCCAGCAGCTTAGGCTTGGGCAGGGAGTCAGCTTTCTTT
CDR3aa: CASSLGLGRESAFF
abundance: -
j_gene: TRBJ1-1
d_gene: -
v_gene: TRBV13

CDR3nt: TGCGCCAGCAGCTTGACCGATCAAGAGACCCAGTACTTC
CDR3aa: CASSLTDQETQYF
abundance: -
j_gene: TRBJ2-5
d_gene: -
v_gene: TRBV5-1

CDR3nt: TGTGCCAGCAGGCGTGGGACTCTACGTAATTCACCCCTCCACTTT
CDR3aa: CASRRGTLRNSPLHF
abundance: -
j_gene: TRBJ1-6
d_gene: -
v_gene: TRBV6-5

CDR3nt: TGTGCCAGCAGCCTAATGATTACTAGCGAGGGCGAGCAGTACTTC
CDR3aa: CASSLMITSEGEQYF
abundance: few
j_gene: TRBJ2-7
d_gene: TRBD2
v_gene: TRBV7-9